The present entry profiles one TCR beta chain with its context. Its antigen remains unidentified. This specimen comes from a study of cytomegalovirus exposure and HLA in healthy donors. This CDR3 is 15 amino acids long. Trimming removed 5 bases from V and 5 bases from J; junction bases left unmatched: 4. Germline loops: CDR1 MNHEY, CDR2 SVGAGI. Study results and caveats: Upon later analysis, TCR association rates were observed to vary by HLA locus, being highest for DRB1 and lowest for HLA-C.

The PCR had 60 Vbeta and 13 Jbeta primers. This table comes from immunoSEQ multiplex PCR, and its TCRdb copy is limited to in-frame clones, with some not included. The sample lists 95,000 to 100,000 clones; roughly 76% were seen once. Material: PBMCs. The chain recombines TRBV6-5 with TRBJ1-4; 11 bases align to TRBD1. This receptor was obtained from a man aged 40-49 years in good health and CMV-seronegative. The CDR3 DNA reads as TGTGCCAGCAGTCCCAGGACAGGGGGCAATGAAAAACTGTTTTTT. This sequence encodes CASSPRTGGNEKLFF.